What follows are 5 T cell receptor beta chains derived from one specimen sequenced in a study of CD8 T cells in ankylosing spondylitis. Study conclusions and caveats: Within ankylosing spondylitis blood, a TCR beta motif made up of fewer than ten highly homologous variants appeared to be characteristic.

TCRdb passed the 5' RACE reads through MiXCR, listing each CDR3 protein once. The top ten hold approximately 18% of the sample, which has roughly 700,000 distinct CDR3 sequences, around 20% seen once. No antigen has been identified for these receptors. The sequenced sample was blood, either unsorted or a sorted T cell fraction (not recorded which). The receptors derive from a male donor with ankylosing spondylitis.

This clonotype was detected a few times. The chain joins TRBV11-3 to TRBJ1-5; 8 bases line up with TRBD1. This CDR3 region has 13 residues. The germline V gene encodes CDR1 SGHNT and CDR2 YENEEA. V lost 4 bases and J lost 7; bases outside the gene matches: 3. CDR3 residues: CASSWTGKQPQHF. The CDR3 DNA reads TGTGCCAGCAGCTGGACAGGGAAACAGCCCCAGCATTTT.

This clonotype was counted at least ten times. The genes are TRBV10-3 and TRBJ2-3, with a tentative D call TRBD2 (6 bases). The V gene's germline CDR1 is ENHRY and CDR2 SYGVKD. There are 14 residues in the CDR3. Trimming pared 4 bases from V and 0 bases from J, leaving 8 bases between. DNA for the CDR3: TGTGCCATCAGTGCGGGGGTTAGCACAGATACGCAGTATTTT. This encodes CAISAGVSTDTQYF.

The sample holds a few counts of this clonotype. The chain has TRBV10-2 and TRBJ1-1, with 10 positions matching TRBD1. The CDR3 runs 17 residues. V was pared by 2 bases and J by 0 bases, with 6 bases of the junction left unmatched. Germline values: CDR1 WSHSY, CDR2 SAAADI. CDR3 DNA sequence: TGCGCCAGCAGTGAGGAGGGACAGGGGAAATTGAACACTGAAGCTTTCTTT. This sequence encodes CASSEEGQGKLNTEAFF.

A few counts support this clonotype. V and J are TRBV18 and TRBJ2-1; the match to TRBD2 covers 9 bases. CDR3 length equals 15 residues. Germline values: CDR1 KGHSH, CDR2 LQKENI. V trimming: 6 bases; J trimming: 2 bases; junction bases outside the gene matches: 5. The CDR3 is CASSIIAGAYNEQFF. The CDR3 coding sequence is TGTGCCAGCTCGATAATAGCGGGGGCCTACAATGAGCAGTTCTTC.

Only a few counts were recorded for this clonotype. J is TRBJ1-2 and V is TRBV5-5; no clear D gene. Germline CDR1 and CDR2: SGHKS and YYEKEE (reference sequence). V was pared by 2 bases and J by 6 bases, with 17 bases between. This CDR3 spans 15 amino acids. The CDR3: CASSLRPATRDGYTF. CDR3 coding DNA: TGTGCCAGCAGCTTAAGGCCAGCGACGAGGGATGGCTACACCTTC.